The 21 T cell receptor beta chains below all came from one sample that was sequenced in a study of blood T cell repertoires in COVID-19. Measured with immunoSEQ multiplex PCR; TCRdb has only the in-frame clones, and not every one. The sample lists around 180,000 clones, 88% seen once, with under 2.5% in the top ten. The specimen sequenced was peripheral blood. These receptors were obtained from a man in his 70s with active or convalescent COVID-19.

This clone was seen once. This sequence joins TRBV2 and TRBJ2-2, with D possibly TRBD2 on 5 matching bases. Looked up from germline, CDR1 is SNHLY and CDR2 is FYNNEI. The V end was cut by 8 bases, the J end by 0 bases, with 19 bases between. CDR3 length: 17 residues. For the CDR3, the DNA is TGTGCCAGCGTAGTGCAGCGGCAAGCCGCGAACACCGGGGAGCTGTTTTTT. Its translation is CASVVQRQAANTGELFF.

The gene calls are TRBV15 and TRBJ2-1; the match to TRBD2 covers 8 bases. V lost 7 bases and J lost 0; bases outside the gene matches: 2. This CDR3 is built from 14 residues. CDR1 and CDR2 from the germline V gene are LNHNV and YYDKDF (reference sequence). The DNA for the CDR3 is TGTGCCACCATCGCGGGGGGCTCCTACAATGAGCAGTTCTTC. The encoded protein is CATIAGGSYNEQFF.

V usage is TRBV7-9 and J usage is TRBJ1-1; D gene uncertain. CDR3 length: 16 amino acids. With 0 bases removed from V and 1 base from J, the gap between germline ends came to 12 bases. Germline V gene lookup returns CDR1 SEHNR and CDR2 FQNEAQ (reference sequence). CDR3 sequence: CASSLALAGGNTEAFF. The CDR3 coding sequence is TGTGCCAGCAGCTTAGCGCTGGCGGGCGGGAACACTGAAGCTTTCTTT.

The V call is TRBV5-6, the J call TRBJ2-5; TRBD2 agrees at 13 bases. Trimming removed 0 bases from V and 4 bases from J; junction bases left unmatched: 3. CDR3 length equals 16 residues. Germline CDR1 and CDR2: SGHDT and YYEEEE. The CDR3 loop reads CASSLAGTSGTETQYF. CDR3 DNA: TGTGCCAGCAGCTTGGCGGGGACTAGCGGGACAGAGACCCAGTACTTC.

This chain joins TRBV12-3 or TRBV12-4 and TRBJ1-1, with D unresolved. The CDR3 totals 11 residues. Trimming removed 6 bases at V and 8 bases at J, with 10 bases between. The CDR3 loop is CASRRTAEAFF. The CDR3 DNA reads TGTGCCAGCAGGCGTACAGCAGAAGCTTTCTTT.

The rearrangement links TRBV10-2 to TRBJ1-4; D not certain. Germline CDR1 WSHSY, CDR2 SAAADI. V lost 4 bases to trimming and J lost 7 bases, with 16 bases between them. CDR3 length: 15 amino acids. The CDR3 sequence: CASSAGGIGREKLFF. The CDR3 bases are TGCGCCAGCAGTGCCGGAGGGATAGGGCGTGAAAAACTGTTTTTT.

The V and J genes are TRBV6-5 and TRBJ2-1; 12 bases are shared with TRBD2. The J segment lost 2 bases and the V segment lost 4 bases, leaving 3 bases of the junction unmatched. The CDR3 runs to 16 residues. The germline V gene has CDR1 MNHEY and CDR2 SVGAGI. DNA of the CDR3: TGTGCCAGCAGTTCTTCTAGCGGGGGGGCCTACAATGAGCAGTTCTTC. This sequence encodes CASSSSSGGAYNEQFF.

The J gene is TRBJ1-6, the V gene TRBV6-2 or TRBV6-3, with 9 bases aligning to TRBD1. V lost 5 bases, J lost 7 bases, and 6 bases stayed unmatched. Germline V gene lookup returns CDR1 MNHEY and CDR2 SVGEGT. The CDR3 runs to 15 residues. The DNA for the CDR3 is TGTGCCAGCAGTAAGACCGGGACAGGGAATTCACCCCTCCACTTT. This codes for CASSKTGTGNSPLHF.

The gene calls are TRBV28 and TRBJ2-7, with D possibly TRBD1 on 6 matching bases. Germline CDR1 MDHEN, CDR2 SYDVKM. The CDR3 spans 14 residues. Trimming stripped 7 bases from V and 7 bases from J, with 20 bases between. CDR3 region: CASTLGQGLGEQYF. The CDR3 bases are TGTGCCAGCACCTTAGGGCAGGGGTTGGGGGAGCAGTACTTC.

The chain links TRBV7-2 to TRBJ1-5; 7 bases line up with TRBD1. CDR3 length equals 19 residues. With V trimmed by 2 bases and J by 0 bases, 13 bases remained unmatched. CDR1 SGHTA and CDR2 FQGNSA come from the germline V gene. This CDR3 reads CASSLFAGGMGYSNQPQHF. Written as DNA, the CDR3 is TGTGCCAGCAGCTTATTTGCAGGGGGAATGGGATATAGCAATCAGCCCCAGCATTTT.

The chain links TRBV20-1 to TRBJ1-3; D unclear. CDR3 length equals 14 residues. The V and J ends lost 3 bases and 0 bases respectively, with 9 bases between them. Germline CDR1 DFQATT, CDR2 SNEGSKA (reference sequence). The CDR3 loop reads CSASPRSSGNTIYF. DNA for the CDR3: TGCAGTGCTAGTCCAAGGAGCTCTGGAAACACCATATATTTT.

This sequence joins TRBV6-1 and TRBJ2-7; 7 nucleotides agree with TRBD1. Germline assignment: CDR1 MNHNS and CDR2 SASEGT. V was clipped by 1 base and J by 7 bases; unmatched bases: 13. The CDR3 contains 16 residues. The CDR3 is CASSEGGQLGLWEQYF. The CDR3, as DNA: TGTGCCAGCAGTGAAGGGGGACAGTTGGGTCTATGGGAGCAGTACTTC.

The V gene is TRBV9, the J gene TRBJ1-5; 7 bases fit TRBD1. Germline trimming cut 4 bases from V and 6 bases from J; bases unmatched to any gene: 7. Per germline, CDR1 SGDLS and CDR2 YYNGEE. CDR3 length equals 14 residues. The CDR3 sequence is CASSPTGTSQPQHF. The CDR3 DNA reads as TGTGCCAGCAGCCCGACAGGGACAAGTCAGCCCCAGCATTTT.

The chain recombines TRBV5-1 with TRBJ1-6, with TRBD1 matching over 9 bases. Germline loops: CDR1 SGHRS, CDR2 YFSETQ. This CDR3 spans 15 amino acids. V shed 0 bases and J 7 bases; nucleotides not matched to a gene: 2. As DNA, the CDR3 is TGCGCCAGCAGCTTGGATGGACAGGGGAATTCACCCCTCCACTTT. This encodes CASSLDGQGNSPLHF.

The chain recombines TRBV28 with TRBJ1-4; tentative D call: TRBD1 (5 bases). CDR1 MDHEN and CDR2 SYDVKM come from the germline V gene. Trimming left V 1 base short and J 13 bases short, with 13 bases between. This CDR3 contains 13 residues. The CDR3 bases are TGTGCCAGCAGTTTATTAAGGGGTCGAGGACTGTTTTTT. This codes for CASSLLRGRGLFF. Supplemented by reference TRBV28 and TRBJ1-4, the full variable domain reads DVKVTQSSRYLVKRTGEKVFLECVQDMDHENMFWYRQDPGLGLRLIYFSYDVKMKEKGDIPEGYSVSREKKERFSLILESASTNQTSMYLCASSLLRGRGLFFGSGTQLSVL.

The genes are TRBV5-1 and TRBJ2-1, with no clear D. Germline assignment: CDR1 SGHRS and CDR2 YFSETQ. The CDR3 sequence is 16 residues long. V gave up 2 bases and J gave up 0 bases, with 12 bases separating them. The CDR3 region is CASSFMRRTSYNEQFF. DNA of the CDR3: TGCGCCAGCAGCTTTATGCGGAGAACCTCCTACAATGAGCAGTTCTTC.

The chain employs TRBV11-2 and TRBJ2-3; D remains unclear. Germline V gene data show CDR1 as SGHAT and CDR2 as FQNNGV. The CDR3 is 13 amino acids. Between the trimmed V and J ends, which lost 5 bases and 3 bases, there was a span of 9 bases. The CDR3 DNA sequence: TGTGCCAGCAGCCTCGGTTGGACAGATACGCAGTATTTT. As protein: CASSLGWTDTQYF.

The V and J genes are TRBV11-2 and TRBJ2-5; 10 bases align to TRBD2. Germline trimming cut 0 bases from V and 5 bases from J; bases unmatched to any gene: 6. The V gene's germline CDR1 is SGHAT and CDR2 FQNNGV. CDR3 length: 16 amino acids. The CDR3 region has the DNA TGTGCCAGCAGCTTAGAACTAGCGGGACCTCCCGAGACCCAGTACTTC. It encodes CASSLELAGPPETQYF.

The DNA of the CDR3 is TGTGCCAGCAGCCCGATTAGGAACACTGAAGCTTTCTTT. Amino acid sequence: CASSPIRNTEAFF. The chain is built from TRBV7-9 and TRBJ1-1, with D uncertain. The CDR3 contains 13 residues. V dropped 5 bases and J dropped 1 base, with 8 bases sitting between them. Germline CDR1 is SEHNR and CDR2 is FQNEAQ (reference sequence).

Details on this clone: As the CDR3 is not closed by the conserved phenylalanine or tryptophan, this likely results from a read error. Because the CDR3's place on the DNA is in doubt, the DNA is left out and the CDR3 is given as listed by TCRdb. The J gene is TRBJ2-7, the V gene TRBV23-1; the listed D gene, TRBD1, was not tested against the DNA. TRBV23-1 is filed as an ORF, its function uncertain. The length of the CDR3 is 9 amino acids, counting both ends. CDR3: CASSQKWTY.

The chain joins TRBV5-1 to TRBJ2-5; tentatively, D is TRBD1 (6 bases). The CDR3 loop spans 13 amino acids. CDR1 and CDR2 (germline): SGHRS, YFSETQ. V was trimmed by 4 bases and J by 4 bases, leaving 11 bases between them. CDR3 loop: CASSRGQLETQYF. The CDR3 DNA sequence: TGCGCCAGCAGCCGTGGACAGCTAGAGACCCAGTACTTC.